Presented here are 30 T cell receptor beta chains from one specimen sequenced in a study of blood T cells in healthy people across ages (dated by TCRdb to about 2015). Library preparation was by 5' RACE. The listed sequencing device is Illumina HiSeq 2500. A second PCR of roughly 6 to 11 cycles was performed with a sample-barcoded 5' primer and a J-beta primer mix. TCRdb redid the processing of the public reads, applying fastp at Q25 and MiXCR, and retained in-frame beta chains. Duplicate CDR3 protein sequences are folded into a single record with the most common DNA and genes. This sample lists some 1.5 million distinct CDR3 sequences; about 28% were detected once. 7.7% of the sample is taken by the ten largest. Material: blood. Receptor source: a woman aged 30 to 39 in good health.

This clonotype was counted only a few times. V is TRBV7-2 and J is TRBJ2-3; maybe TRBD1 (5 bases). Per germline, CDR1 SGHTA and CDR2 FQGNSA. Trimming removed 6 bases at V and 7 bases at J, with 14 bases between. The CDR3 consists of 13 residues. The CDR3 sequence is CASRLQEMNTQYF. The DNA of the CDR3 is TGTGCCAGCAGGTTACAGGAGATGAATACGCAGTATTTT.

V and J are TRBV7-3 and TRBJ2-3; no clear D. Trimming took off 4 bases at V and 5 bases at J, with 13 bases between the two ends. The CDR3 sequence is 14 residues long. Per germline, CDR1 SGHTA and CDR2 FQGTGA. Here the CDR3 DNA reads TGTGCCAGCAGCTCCGGGTGGGATGGAGATACGCAGTATTTT. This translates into CASSSGWDGDTQYF.

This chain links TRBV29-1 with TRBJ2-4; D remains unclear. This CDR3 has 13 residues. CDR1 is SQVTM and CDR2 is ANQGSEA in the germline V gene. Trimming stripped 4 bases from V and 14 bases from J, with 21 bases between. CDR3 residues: CSVVAIQAYEEYF. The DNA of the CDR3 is TGCAGCGTTGTGGCCATCCAAGCCTACGAGGAGTACTTC.

Here the CDR3 reads CASGLTPRGLGGYTF. The CDR3 nucleotides are TGTGCTAGTGGTTTGACTCCCCGGGGTTTAGGAGGCTACACCTTC. The V gene is TRBV12-5, the J gene TRBJ1-2; D not resolved. The CDR3 extends over 15 amino acids. V lost 2 bases and J 8 bases, leaving 18 bases between the germline ends. Germline V lookup: CDR1 LGHNT, CDR2 FRNRAP.

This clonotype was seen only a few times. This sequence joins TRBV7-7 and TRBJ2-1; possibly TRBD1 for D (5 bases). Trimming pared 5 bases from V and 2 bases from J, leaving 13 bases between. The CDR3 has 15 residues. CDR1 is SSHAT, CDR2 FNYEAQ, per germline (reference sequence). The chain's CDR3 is CASSDTGAPYNEQFF. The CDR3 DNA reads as TGTGCCAGCAGCGATACAGGAGCCCCCTACAATGAGCAGTTCTTC.

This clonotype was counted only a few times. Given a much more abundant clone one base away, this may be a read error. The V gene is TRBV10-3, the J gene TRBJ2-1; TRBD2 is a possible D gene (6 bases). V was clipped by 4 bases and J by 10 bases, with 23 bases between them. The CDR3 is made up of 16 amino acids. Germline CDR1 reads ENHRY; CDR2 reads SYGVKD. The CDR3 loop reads CAISGRPSGGTYEQFF. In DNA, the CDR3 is TGTGCCATCAGTGGACGACCTTCTGGGGGGACCTACGAGCAGTTCTTC.

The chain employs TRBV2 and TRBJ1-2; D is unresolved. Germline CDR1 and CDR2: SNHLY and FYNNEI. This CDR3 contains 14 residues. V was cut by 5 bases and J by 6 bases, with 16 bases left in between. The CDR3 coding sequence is TGTGCCAGCAGTCCCCGGGTTAGGCTGAATGGCTACACCTTC. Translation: CASSPRVRLNGYTF. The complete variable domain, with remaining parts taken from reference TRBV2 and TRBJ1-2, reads EPEVTQTPSHQVTQMGQEVILRCVPISNHLYFYWYRQILGQKVEFLVSFYNNEISEKSEIFDDQFSVERPDGSNFTLKIRSTKLEDSAMYFCASSPRVRLNGYTFGSGTRLTVV.

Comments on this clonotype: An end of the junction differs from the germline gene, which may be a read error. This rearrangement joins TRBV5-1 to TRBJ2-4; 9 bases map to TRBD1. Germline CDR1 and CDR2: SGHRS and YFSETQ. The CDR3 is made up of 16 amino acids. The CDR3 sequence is CASSWRTGEAKNTQYF. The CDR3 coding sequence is TGCGCCAGCAGCTGGCGGACAGGGGAGGCCAAAAACACTCAGTACTTC. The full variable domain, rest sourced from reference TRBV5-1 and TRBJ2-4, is KAGVTQTPRYLIKTRGQQVTLSCSPISGHRSVSWYQQTPGQGLQFLFEYFSETQRNKGNFPGRFSGRQFSNSRSEMNVSTLELGDSALYLCASSWRTGEAKNTQYFGAGTRLSVL.

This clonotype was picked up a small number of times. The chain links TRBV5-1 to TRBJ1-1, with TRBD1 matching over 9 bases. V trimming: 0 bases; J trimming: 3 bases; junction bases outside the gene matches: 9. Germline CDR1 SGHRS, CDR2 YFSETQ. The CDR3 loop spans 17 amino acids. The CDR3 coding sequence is TGCGCCAGCAGCTTGGGGGGGACAGGGTCATTTTACACTGAAGCTTTCTTT. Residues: CASSLGGTGSFYTEAFF.

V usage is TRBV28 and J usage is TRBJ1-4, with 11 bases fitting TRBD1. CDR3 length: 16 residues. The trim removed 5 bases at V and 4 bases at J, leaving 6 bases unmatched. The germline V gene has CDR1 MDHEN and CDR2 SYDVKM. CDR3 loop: CASSTHGTGGNEKLFF. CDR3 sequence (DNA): TGTGCCAGCAGTACGCACGGGACAGGGGGTAATGAAAAACTGTTTTTT.

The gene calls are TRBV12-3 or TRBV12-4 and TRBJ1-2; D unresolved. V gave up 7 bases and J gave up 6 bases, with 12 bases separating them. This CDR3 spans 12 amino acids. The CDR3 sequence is CASTLGSDGYTF. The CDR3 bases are TGTGCCAGCACTCTCGGGAGCGATGGCTACACCTTC.

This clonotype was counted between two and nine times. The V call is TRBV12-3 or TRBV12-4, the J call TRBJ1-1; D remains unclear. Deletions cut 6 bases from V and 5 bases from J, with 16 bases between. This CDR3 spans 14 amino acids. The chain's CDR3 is CASSSETLGTEAFF. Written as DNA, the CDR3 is TGTGCCAGCAGCTCCGAAACCTTGGGGACTGAAGCTTTCTTT.

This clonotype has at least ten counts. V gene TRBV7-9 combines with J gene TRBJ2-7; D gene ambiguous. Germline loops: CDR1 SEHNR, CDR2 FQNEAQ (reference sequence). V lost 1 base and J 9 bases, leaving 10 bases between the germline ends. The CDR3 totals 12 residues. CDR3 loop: CASSLDKQVQYF. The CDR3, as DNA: TGTGCCAGCAGCTTAGACAAGCAGGTGCAGTACTTC.

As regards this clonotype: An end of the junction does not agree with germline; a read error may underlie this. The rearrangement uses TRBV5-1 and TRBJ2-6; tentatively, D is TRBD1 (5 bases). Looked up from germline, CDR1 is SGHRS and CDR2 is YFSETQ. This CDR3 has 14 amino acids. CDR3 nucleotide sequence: TGCGCCAGCAGCCTGTCCGCTGGGGCCAACGTCCCGACTTTC. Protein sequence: CASSLSAGANVPTF.

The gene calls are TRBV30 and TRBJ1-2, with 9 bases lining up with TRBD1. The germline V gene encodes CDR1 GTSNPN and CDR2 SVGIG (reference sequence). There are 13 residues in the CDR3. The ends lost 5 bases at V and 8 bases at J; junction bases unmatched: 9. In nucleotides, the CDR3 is TGTGCCTGGGTAGGACAGGGGAAAAGAGGCTACACCTTC. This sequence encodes CAWVGQGKRGYTF.

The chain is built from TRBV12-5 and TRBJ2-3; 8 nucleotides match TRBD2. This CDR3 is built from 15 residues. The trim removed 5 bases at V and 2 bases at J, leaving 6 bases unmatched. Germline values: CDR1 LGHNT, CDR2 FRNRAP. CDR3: CASGPVAGITDTQYF. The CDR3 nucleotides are TGTGCTAGTGGTCCTGTAGCGGGAATCACAGATACGCAGTATTTT.

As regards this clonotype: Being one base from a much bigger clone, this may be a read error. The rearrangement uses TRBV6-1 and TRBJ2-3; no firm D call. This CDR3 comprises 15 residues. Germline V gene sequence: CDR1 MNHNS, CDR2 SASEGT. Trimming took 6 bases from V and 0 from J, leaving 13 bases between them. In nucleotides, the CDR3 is TGTGCCAGCAGCCGACGAGCGCATAGCACAGATACGCAGTATTTT. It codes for CASSRRAHSTDTQYF.

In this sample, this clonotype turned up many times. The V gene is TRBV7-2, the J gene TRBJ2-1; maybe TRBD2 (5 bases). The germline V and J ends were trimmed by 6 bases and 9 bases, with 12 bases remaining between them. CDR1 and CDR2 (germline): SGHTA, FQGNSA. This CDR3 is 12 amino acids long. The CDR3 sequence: CASSFRESEQFF. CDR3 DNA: TGTGCCAGCAGTTTTAGGGAGAGTGAGCAGTTCTTC.

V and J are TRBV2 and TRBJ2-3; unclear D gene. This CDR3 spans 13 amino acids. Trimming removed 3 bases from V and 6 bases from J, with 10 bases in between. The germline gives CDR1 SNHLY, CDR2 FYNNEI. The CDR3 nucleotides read TGTGCCAGCAGTGAGGTGGTCCGGGATACGCAGTATTTT. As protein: CASSEVVRDTQYF.

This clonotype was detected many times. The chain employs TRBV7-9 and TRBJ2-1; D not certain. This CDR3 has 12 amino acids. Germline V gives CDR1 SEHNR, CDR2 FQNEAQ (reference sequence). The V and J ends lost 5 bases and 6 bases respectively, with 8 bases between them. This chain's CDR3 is CASSPPGNEQFF. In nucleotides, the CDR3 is TGTGCCAGCAGCCCCCCGGGCAATGAGCAGTTCTTC. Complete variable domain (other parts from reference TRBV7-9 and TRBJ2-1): DTGVSQNPRHKITKRGQNVTFRCDPISEHNRLYWYRQTLGQGPEFLTYFQNEAQLEKSRLLSDRFSAERPKGSFSTLEIQRTEQGDSAMYLCASSPPGNEQFFGPGTRLTVL.

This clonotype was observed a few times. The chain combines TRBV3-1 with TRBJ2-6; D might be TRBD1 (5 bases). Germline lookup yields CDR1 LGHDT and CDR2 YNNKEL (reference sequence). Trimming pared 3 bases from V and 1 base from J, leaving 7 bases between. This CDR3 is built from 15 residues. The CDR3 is CASSHQGSGANVLTF. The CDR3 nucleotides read TGTGCCAGCAGCCACCAGGGTTCTGGGGCCAACGTCCTGACTTTC.

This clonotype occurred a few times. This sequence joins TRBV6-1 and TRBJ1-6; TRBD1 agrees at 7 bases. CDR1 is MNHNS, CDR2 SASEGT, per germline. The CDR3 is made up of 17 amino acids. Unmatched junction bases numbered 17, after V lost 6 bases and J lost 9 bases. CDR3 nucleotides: TGTGCCAGCAGGCCGACAGGGTTGATTCAACGGGGTTCACCCCTCCACTTT. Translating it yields CASRPTGLIQRGSPLHF.

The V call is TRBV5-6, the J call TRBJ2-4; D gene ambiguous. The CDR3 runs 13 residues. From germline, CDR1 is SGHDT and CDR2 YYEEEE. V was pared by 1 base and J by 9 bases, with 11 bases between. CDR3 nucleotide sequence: TGTGCCAGCAGCTTGTCTGGATTAAGCATTCAGTACTTC. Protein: CASSLSGLSIQYF.

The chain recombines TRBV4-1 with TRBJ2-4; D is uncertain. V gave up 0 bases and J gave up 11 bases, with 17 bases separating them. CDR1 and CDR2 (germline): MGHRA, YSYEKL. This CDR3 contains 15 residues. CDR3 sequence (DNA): TGCGCCAGCAGCCAAGATTTAGGCGTTCGTCTCTTTCAGTACTTC. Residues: CASSQDLGVRLFQYF.

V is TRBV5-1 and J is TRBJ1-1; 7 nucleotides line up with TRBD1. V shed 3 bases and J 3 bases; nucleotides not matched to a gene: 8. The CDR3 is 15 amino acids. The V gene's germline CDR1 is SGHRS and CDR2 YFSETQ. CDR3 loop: CASSWMTGRDTEAFF. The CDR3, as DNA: TGCGCCAGCAGCTGGATGACAGGGAGGGACACTGAAGCTTTCTTT.

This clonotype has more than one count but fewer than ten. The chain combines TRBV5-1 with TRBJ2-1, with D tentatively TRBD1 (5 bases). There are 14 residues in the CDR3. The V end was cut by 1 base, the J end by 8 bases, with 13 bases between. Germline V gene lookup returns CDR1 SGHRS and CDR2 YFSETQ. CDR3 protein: CASSLRTLVYEQFF. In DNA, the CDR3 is TGCGCCAGCAGCTTGCGGACACTCGTCTATGAGCAGTTCTTC. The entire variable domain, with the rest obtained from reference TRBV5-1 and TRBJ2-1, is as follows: KAGVTQTPRYLIKTRGQQVTLSCSPISGHRSVSWYQQTPGQGLQFLFEYFSETQRNKGNFPGRFSGRQFSNSRSEMNVSTLELGDSALYLCASSLRTLVYEQFFGPGTRLTVL.

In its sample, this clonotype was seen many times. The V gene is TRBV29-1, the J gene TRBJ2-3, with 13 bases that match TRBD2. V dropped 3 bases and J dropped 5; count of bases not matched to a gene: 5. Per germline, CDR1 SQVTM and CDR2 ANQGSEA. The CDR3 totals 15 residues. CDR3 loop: CSVDRTSGGGDTQYF. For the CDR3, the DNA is TGCAGCGTTGACCGGACTAGCGGGGGAGGAGATACGCAGTATTTT.

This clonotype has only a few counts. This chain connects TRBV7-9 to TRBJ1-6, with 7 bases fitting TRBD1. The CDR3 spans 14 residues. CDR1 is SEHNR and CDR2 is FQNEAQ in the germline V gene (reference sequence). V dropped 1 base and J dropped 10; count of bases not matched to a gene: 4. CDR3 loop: CASSLGDSRSPLHF. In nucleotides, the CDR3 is TGTGCCAGCAGCTTAGGGGACAGCAGATCACCCCTCCACTTT.

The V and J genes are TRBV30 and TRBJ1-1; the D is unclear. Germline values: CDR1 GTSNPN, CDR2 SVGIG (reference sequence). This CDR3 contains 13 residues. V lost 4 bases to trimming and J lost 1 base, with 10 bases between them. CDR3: CAWKHLGNTEAFF. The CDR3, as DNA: TGTGCCTGGAAACATCTAGGGAACACTGAAGCTTTCTTT.

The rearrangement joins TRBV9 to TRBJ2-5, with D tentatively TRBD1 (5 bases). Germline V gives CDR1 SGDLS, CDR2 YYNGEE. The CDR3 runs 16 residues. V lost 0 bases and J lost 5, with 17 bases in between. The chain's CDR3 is CASSVAGRQGKETQYF. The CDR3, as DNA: TGTGCCAGCAGCGTAGCAGGTCGGCAGGGTAAGGAGACCCAGTACTTC.